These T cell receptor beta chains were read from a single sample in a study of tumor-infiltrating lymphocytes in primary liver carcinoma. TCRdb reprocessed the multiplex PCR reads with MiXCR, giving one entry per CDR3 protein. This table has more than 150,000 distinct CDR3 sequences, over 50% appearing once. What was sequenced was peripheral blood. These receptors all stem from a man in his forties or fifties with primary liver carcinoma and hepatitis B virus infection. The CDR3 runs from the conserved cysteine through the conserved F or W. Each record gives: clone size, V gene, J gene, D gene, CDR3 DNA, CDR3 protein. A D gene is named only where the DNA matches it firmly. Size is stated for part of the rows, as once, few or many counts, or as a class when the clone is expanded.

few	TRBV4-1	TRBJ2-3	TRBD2	TGCGCCAGCAGCCAAGAAGGTAGCGGGAGAGGAGATACGCAGTATTTT	CASSQEGSGRGDTQYF
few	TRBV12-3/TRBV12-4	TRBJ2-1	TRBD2	TGTGCCAGTTATCCCGGGGGGGCTAGCGGGAGGATCGATGAGCAGTTCTTC	CASYPGGASGRIDEQFF
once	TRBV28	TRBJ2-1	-	TGTGGCAGCAGTTTAAACGGAGGCAATGAGCAGTTCTTC	CGSSLNGGNEQFF
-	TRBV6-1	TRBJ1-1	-	TGTGCCAGCAGTGCCCTATGGAACACTGAAGCTTTCTTT	CASSALWNTEAFF
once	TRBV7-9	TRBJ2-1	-	-	CASSSSASGSHNEQFF
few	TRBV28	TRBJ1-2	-	TGTGCCAGCAGCCAAGGGGAAATCTATGGCTACACCTTC	CASSQGEIYGYTF
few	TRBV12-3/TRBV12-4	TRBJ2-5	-	TGTGCCAGCAGTTTGTCTGGGTGGGCAGAGACCCAGTACTTC	CASSLSGWAETQYF
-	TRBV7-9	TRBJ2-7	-	TGTGCCAGCAGCTTAGCGGAACTCTACGAGCAGTACTTC	CASSLAELYEQYF
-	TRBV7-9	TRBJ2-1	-	TGTGCCAGCAGCTTAATAGCGGAGTTTGGGACCTATGAGCAGTTCTTC	CASSLIAEFGTYEQFF
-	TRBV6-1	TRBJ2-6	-	TGTGCCAGCAGGGGACTCTCTGGGGCCAACGTCCTGACTTTC	CASRGLSGANVLTF
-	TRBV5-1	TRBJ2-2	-	TGCGCCAGCAGCTTGGAGGGGGTGGACACCGGGGAGCTGTTTTTT	CASSLEGVDTGELFF
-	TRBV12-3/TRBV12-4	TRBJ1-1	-	TGTGCCAGCAGTTTAGCGACCTCCCGGAATCAAGCTTTCTTT	CASSLATSRNQAFF
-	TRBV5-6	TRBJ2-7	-	TGTGCCAGCAGCTTGAGTATCGAGACCTACGAGCAGTACTTC	CASSLSIETYEQYF
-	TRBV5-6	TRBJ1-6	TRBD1	TGTGTCAGCAGCACCTCTACAGGGGGAGTAAGGTCACCCCTCCACTTT	CVSSTSTGGVRSPLHF
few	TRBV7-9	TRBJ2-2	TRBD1	TGTGCCAGCAGCTCCCGGACAGGGGTGAACACCGGGGAGCTGTTTTTT	CASSSRTGVNTGELFF
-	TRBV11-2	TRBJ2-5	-	TGTGCCAGCAGCTCAGCCGTGCCTGGGCCTTACTTC	CASSSAVPGPYF
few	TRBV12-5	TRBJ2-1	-	TGTGCTAGTGGTTCAAACCCAGGGTGGCATCAGTTCTTC	CASGSNPGWHQFF
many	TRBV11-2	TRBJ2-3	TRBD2	TGTGCCAGCAGCTCTTACGGACGGGAGGGCACAGATACGCAGTATTTT	CASSSYGREGTDTQYF
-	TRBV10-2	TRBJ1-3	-	TGCGCCAGCAGTGAAAGTCTTTCTGGAAACACCATATATTTT	CASSESLSGNTIYF
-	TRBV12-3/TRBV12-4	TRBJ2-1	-	TGTGCCAGCAGGCGGGGCACGCAAGACAATGAGCAGTTCTTC	CASRRGTQDNEQFF
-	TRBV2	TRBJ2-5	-	TGTGCCAGCAGTGAGCGGGACAGACAAGAGACCCAGTACTTC	CASSERDRQETQYF
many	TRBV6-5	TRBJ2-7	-	TGTGCCAGCAGTTATGCGGTCAGGGGATACGAGCAGTACTTC	CASSYAVRGYEQYF
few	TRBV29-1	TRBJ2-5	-	TGCAGCGCACTCGCGGGGGCGGGAGAGACCCAGTACTTC	CSALAGAGETQYF
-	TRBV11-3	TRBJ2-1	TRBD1	TGTGCCAGCAGTTTGACAGGGGACGAAGAGCAGTTCTTC	CASSLTGDEEQFF
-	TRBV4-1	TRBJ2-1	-	TGCGCCAGCAGCCGGACTAACGGCCTCGATGACAATGAGCGGTTCTTC	CASSRTNGLDDNERFF
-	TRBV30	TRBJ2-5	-	TGTGCCTGGAGTCTAAAGGCTACGGAGACCCAGTACTTC	CAWSLKATETQYF
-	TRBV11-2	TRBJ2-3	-	TGTGCCAGCAGCCCCCACTTCGGCAGGTGCGATGGAGATACGCAGTATTTT	CASSPHFGRCDGDTQYF
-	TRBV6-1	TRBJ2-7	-	TGTGCCAGCGGCCTGACAGGCCCCTACGAGCAATACTTC	CASGLTGPYEQYF
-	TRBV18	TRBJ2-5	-	TGTGCCAGCTCACCACGAGGCCTAGAGACCCAGTACTTC	CASSPRGLETQYF
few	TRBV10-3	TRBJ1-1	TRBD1	TGTGCCATCACCGGGACAGCGAACACTGAAGCTTTCTTT	CAITGTANTEAFF
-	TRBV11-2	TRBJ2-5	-	TGTGTCAACAGCTTACAGGAAAGGGCCCAGTACTTC	CVNSLQERAQYF
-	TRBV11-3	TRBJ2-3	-	TGTGCAAGCAGCAAGGACAGTGGCCGCCCAGATATGCAGTATTTT	CASSKDSGRPDMQYF
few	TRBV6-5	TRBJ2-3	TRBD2	TGTGCCAGCAACCGACTAGCGGGAGCTGATACGCAGTATTTT	CASNRLAGADTQYF
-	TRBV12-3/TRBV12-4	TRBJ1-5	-	TGTGCCAGCAGTCTGAACCCTTATCAGCCCCGGCATTTT	CASSLNPYQPRHF
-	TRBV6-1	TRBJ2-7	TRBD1	TGTGCCAGCGGTCAGGACAGGGGTACCTACGAGCAGTACTTC	CASGQDRGTYEQYF
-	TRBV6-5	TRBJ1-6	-	TGTGCCAGCAGTTACGACTATAATTCACCCCTCCACTTT	CASSYDYNSPLHF
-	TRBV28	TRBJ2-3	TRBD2	TGTGCCAGCAGTTTATCGGCTAGCGGGAGTCTGGGCACAGATACGCAGTATTTT	CASSLSASGSLGTDTQYF
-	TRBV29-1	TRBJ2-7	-	TGCAGCGTGTACACTAGAACATGCTACGAGCAGTACTTC	CSVYTRTCYEQYF
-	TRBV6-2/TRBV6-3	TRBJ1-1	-	TGTGCCGGCAGTCCCGGGGGCCCTGAAGCTTTCTTT	CAGSPGGPEAFF
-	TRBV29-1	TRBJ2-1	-	TGCAGCGTGCTAGCTTCCTACAATGAGCAGTTCTTC	CSVLASYNEQFF
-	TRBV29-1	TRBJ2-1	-	TGCAGCGTTGCCCCCGTTGGCCAGCAGTTCTTC	CSVAPVGQQFF
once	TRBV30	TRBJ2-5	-	TGTGCCTGGATGTCAGAGACCCAGTACTTC	CAWMSETQYF
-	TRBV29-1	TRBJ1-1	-	TGCAGCGTTCATGACAAGGAAGCCACTGAAGCTTTCTTT	CSVHDKEATEAFF
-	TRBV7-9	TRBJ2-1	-	TGTGCCAGCAGCTCGGGACAACCCTTGGATGAGCAGTTCTTC	CASSSGQPLDEQFF
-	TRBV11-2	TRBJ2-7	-	TGTGCCAGCAGCTGGGGGGGGCAGGGGGGCTACGAGCAGCACTTC	CASSWGGQGGYEQHF
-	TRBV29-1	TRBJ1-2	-	TGCAGCGTTGATTTGGACGGTGGCTACACCTTC	CSVDLDGGYTF
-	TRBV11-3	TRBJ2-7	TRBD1	TGTGTCAGCAGCTTAGGGACGGGACAGGGCTACAATGAGCAGTACTTC	CVSSLGTGQGYNEQYF
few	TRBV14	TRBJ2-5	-	TGTGCCAGCAGCCGGGGTCTCACGGACAGAGGAGAGACCCAGTACTTC	CASSRGLTDRGETQYF
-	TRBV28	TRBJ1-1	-	TGTGCCAGCAGTTTCCCGGACATCCGACTCGAGGCTTTCTTT	CASSFPDIRLEAFF
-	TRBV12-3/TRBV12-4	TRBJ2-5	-	TGTGCCAGCAGTTTGGGGCAGGAGCAAGAGACCCGGTACTTC	CASSLGQEQETRYF
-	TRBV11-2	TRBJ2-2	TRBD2	TGTGCCAGCAGCTGGACTAGCGCCACCGGGAAGTTGTTTTTT	CASSWTSATGKLFF